Listed here are 11 T cell receptor beta chains from one sample, sequenced in a study of identical twins. TCRdb itself ran the 5' RACE reads through MiXCR, one entry per CDR3 protein. The sample lists 350,000 to 450,000 distinct CDR3 sequences; approximately 17% were seen once. Sample: naive T cells sorted from blood. These receptors all stem from a man aged 50 to 60 in good health.

As to this clonotype: Compared with germline, one end of the junction differs, possibly owing to a read error. V is TRBV29-1 and J is TRBJ2-7; possibly TRBD2 for D (6 bases). CDR1 SQVTM and CDR2 ANQGSEA come from the germline V gene. The CDR3 spans 11 residues. The CDR3 region is CSVRGLYEQNF. The CDR3 bases are TGCAGCGTCCGAGGACTATACGAGCAGAACTTC.

Ten or more counts support this clonotype. The chain links TRBV20-1 to TRBJ2-7, with 11 bases that match TRBD1. V trimming: 0 bases; J trimming: 7 bases; junction bases outside the gene matches: 8. The CDR3 loop spans 15 amino acids. Germline V gene lookup returns CDR1 DFQATT and CDR2 SNEGSKA (reference sequence). The CDR3 nucleotides read TGCAGTGCTAGAGATGGGGACAGGGGGTTAGAAGAGCAGTACTTC. It encodes CSARDGDRGLEEQYF.

This clonotype occurred a few times. The chain combines TRBV20-1 with TRBJ1-6; D is perhaps TRBD1 (5 bases). From germline, CDR1 is DFQATT and CDR2 SNEGSKA (reference sequence). The CDR3 is made up of 18 amino acids. V shed 3 bases and J shed 0 bases, with 18 bases lying between them. CDR3 nucleotide sequence: TGCAGTGCTAGCCCCGGGACTCCGCTCCGCTCCTATAATTCACCCCTCCACTTT. This codes for CSASPGTPLRSYNSPLHF.

This clonotype appeared many times. The CDR3 sequence is CSVRLLAADTQYF. In DNA form, the CDR3 reads TGCAGCGTGCGACTCCTAGCCGCAGATACGCAGTATTTT. J is TRBJ2-3 and V is TRBV29-1; maybe TRBD2 (5 bases). V lost 6 bases to trimming and J lost 4 bases, with 14 bases between them. Per the germline V gene, CDR1 is SQVTM and CDR2 is ANQGSEA. The CDR3 sequence is 13 residues long.

V and J are TRBV7-9 and TRBJ2-2; 7 bases align to TRBD2. This CDR3 has 15 residues. The germline CDR1 and CDR2 sequences are SEHNR and FQNEAQ (reference sequence). After removal of 5 bases from V and 1 base from J, the junction contained 4 bases not matched to a gene. CDR3: CASSPLAVNTGELFF. CDR3 DNA: TGTGCCAGCAGCCCGCTAGCGGTGAACACCGGGGAGCTGTTTTTT.

As to this clonotype: This clone may be a read error of a much larger clone one base away. The rearrangement uses TRBV10-3 and TRBJ2-3, with no clear D. Trimming removed 10 bases from V and 1 base from J, with 15 bases in between. The CDR3 sequence is 14 residues long. Germline V CDR1 and CDR2: ENHRY, SYGVKD. CDR3 region: CATKFPDGTDTQYF. For the CDR3, the DNA is TGTGCCACCAAGTTTCCGGACGGCACAGATACGCAGTATTTT.

The chain has TRBV20-1 and TRBJ2-1; 10 positions agree with TRBD1. CDR3 size: 18 residues. Per the germline V gene, CDR1 is DFQATT and CDR2 is SNEGSKA (reference sequence). The V gene end was trimmed by 0 bases and the J gene end by 6 bases; junction bases not matched to a gene: 14. This CDR3 reads CSARDVFNVDRGGNEQFF. The CDR3 nucleotides read TGCAGTGCTAGAGATGTTTTTAACGTGGACAGGGGGGGCAATGAGCAGTTCTTC.

The J gene is TRBJ2-3, the V gene TRBV5-1; D unresolved. The CDR3 consists of 14 residues. CDR1 is SGHRS, CDR2 YFSETQ, per germline. V was trimmed by 0 bases and J by 2 bases, leaving 7 bases between them. In nucleotides, the CDR3 is TGCGCCAGCAGCTTGGGTACTTACACAGATACGCAGTATTTT. It yields the protein CASSLGTYTDTQYF.

The J gene is TRBJ2-2, the V gene TRBV6-2 or TRBV6-3; D not resolved. The V end was cut by 6 bases, the J end by 7 bases, with 15 bases between. In germline, CDR1 is MNHEY, CDR2 SVGEGT. CDR3 length: 14 amino acids. CDR3 bases: TGTGCCAGCAGAGAGGACGGACCCGGCGGGGAGCTGTTTTTT. It codes for CASREDGPGGELFF.

The sample holds a few counts of this clonotype. This rearrangement joins TRBV6-5 to TRBJ2-7, with D tentatively TRBD1 (6 bases). This CDR3 region has 13 residues. Trimming removed 6 bases from V and 2 bases from J, with 11 bases in between. In germline, CDR1 is MNHEY, CDR2 SVGAGI. CDR3 DNA sequence: TGTGCCAGCAGCCGCGCAGGGGCCTACGAGCAGTACTTC. Amino acid sequence: CASSRAGAYEQYF.

This chain connects TRBV6-5 to TRBJ2-1; maybe TRBD2 (5 bases). V lost 6 bases to trimming and J lost 6 bases, with 9 bases between them. The CDR3 runs 12 residues. Germline CDR1 reads MNHEY; CDR2 reads SVGAGI. This CDR3 reads CASRMGVNEQFF. The CDR3 DNA sequence: TGTGCCAGCAGAATGGGAGTCAATGAGCAGTTCTTC.